What follows describes a single TCR beta chain. Its antigen remains unidentified. The germline CDR1 and CDR2 sequences are MGHRA and YSYEKL. V gave up 0 bases and J gave up 8 bases, with 11 bases separating them. The CDR3 runs 15 residues. A split of CD4+ cells into CD45RA+ naive and CD45RA-negative memory subsets was performed. This specimen comes from a study of shared clonotypes between healthy human individuals. Findings of the study overall: With a few donors compared, approximately 5% of naive CD4 clonotypes were shared.

In the original analysis: Filtering differed, since immunoSEQ gave only junction sequences and no quality scores. Assay used: immunoSEQ multiplex PCR; TCRdb lists only in-frame clones, some missing. V and J calls and clone size come straight from that table; D and trimming were deduced from the DNA. Among approximately 940,000 clones listed, around three quarters were seen once. Sequenced: memory CD4+ T cells sorted from blood. Noted subset: CD45RA-negative fraction. This clonotype was sampled from a man aged 18 to 29 in good health. V and J are TRBV4-1 and TRBJ1-6; D is unresolved. The CDR3 region is CASSQDVVGYSPLHF. CDR3 coding DNA: TGCGCCAGCAGCCAAGATGTGGTGGGGTATTCACCCCTCCACTTT.